The rows below give T cell receptor beta chains drawn from one sample of a study of blood T cell repertoires in COVID-19. Clones were read by immunoSEQ multiplex PCR, and TCRdb kept only the in-frame ones, dropping some. In the table there are 200,000 to 250,000 clones, roughly four fifths of which are singletons. Sequenced material: PBMCs or T cells enriched from blood (not recorded which). Source of these receptors: a woman aged 40 to 50 who had been exposed to COVID-19. The CDR3 runs from the conserved cysteine through the conserved F or W. The order of the fields is V gene, clone size, D gene, J gene, CDR3 DNA, CDR3 protein. The D gene is left open where the match is weak. Size is stated for part of the rows, as once, few or many counts, or as a class when the clone is expanded.

>TRBV7-2|once|NA|TRBJ2-1
TGTGCCAGCAGCCCCATGGGGGGGGCGGGCAATGAGCAGTTCTTC
CASSPMGGAGNEQFF
>TRBV18|NA|NA|TRBJ2-7
TGTGCCAGCTCACCAGGGGGAGGCGAGCAGTACTTC
CASSPGGGEQYF
>TRBV6-1|few|NA|TRBJ1-3
TGTGCCAGCAGTGAAGCGAGTAGAAACACCATATATTTT
CASSEASRNTIYF
>TRBV27|once|TRBD2|TRBJ2-3
TGTGCCAGCAGTTTATCGGGGTCCATCGGCGGGGGGCATTGGAATACGCAGTATTTT
CASSLSGSIGGGHWNTQYF
>TRBV6-5|few|NA|TRBJ2-7
TGTGCCAGCAGGCCACGCTCACTTTCCTACGAGCAGTACTTC
CASRPRSLSYEQYF
>TRBV5-6|NA|TRBD1|TRBJ1-4
TGTGCCAGCAGCGCCTTGACAGGGAGCAATGAAAAACTGTTTTTT
CASSALTGSNEKLFF
>TRBV4-1|NA|NA|TRBJ1-5
TGCGCCAGCAGCCGAGACTATAATGGGGGCACCAATCAGCCCCAGCATTTT
CASSRDYNGGTNQPQHF
>TRBV18|NA|TRBD1|TRBJ1-1
TGTGCCAGCTCACCATTGACAGGGGGCGGCACTGAAGCTTTCTTT
CASSPLTGGGTEAFF
>TRBV3-1/TRBV3-2|NA|NA|TRBJ1-1
TGTGCCAGCAGCCACCAGGGAATTGATGAAGCTTTCTTT
CASSHQGIDEAFF
>TRBV12-3/TRBV12-4|NA|NA|TRBJ1-1
TGTGCCAGCAGTTTAGTCCAGAACACTGAAGCTTTCTTT
CASSLVQNTEAFF
>TRBV5-1|NA|NA|TRBJ1-2
TGCGCCAGCCAGGCTGGGGGCCTGAACTATGGCTACACCTTC
CASQAGGLNYGYTF
>TRBV5-1|NA|NA|TRBJ2-1
TGCGCCAGCAGCTTTGGACAGGGACTATACAATGAGCAGTTCTTC
CASSFGQGLYNEQFF
>TRBV19|NA|NA|TRBJ1-1
TGTGCCAGTAGTGACACAGTGAACACTGAAGCTTTCTTT
CASSDTVNTEAFF
>TRBV28|once|TRBD1|TRBJ1-1
TGTGCCAGCAGTTCGGCGGACAGGGGGAACACTGAAGCTTTCTTT
CASSSADRGNTEAFF
>TRBV28|NA|TRBD1|TRBJ1-2
TGTGCCACCATCCTAGGACAGGGCCCAAACTATGGCTACACCTTC
CATILGQGPNYGYTF
>TRBV7-6|NA|TRBD2|TRBJ2-5
TGTGCCAGCAGCTTTACTAGCGGGGCTCAAGAGACCCAGTACTTC
CASSFTSGAQETQYF
>TRBV7-3|few|NA|TRBJ1-1
TGTGCCAGCAGCTTAAGGGGCGACACTGAAGCTTTCTTT
CASSLRGDTEAFF
>TRBV28|NA|TRBD1|TRBJ1-2
TGTGCCAGCAGTCCGCGGACAGGGACGGGGTATGGCTACACCTTC
CASSPRTGTGYGYTF
>TRBV27|NA|NA|TRBJ1-2
TGTGCCAGCAGTTTACTAAGGTCCTCGAAGGAGGGCTACACCTTC
CASSLLRSSKEGYTF
>TRBV6-5|few|NA|TRBJ1-1
TGTGCCAGCAGTCCTAGACAGACCATGAACACTGAAGCTTTCTTT
CASSPRQTMNTEAFF
>TRBV6-5|NA|TRBD1|TRBJ1-1
TGTGCCAGCAGGACAGGGTTAACTGAAGCTTTCTTT
CASRTGLTEAFF
>TRBV21-1|NA|NA|TRBJ2-1
TGTGCCAGCAGCGACACTAGCGGTTGGGCTGAGCAGTTCTTC
CASSDTSGWAEQFF
>TRBV27|NA|NA|TRBJ2-1
TGTGCCAGCAGTTCGGACACAACCAGCTCCTACAATGAGCAGTTCTTC
CASSSDTTSSYNEQFF
>TRBV6-5|NA|NA|TRBJ1-2
TGTGCCAGCAGAGGAACAGGGAACTATGGCTACACCTTC
CASRGTGNYGYTF
>TRBV18|NA|NA|TRBJ1-5
TGTGCCAGCTCACCATTATCCGGAGGCCAGCCCCAGCATTTT
CASSPLSGGQPQHF
>TRBV6-5|NA|TRBD1|TRBJ1-2
TGTGCCAGCAGGCCTCCGGGACAGGCCATCTATGGCTACACCTTC
CASRPPGQAIYGYTF
>TRBV19|NA|TRBD2|TRBJ2-7
TGTGCCAGTAGTACTAGCGGGTTTAACGAGCAGTACTTC
CASSTSGFNEQYF
>TRBV25-1|once|NA|TRBJ1-4
TGTGCCAGCAGTGAAGGGGGCAGTGAAAAACTGTTTTTT
CASSEGGSEKLFF